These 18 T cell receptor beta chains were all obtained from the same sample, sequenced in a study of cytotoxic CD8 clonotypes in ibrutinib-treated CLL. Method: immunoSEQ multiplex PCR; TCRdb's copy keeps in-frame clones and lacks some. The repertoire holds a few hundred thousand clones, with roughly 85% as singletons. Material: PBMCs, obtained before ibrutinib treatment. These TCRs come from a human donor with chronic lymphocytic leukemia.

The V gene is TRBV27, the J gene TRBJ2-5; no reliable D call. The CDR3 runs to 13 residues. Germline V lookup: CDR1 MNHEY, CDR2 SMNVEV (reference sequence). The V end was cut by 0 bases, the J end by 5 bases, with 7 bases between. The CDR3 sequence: CASSLSRRETQYF. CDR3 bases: TGTGCCAGCAGTTTATCGAGAAGGGAGACCCAGTACTTC.

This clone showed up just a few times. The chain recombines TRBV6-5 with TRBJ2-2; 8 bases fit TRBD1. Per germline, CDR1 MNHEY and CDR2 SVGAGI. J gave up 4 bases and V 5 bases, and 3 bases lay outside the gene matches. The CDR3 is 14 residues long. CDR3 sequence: CASSRTGTTGELFF. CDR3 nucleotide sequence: TGTGCCAGCAGTCGGACAGGGACCACCGGGGAGCTGTTTTTT.

The CDR3 here is CASSLGQRLYGYTF. The CDR3, as DNA: TGTGCCAGCAGCTTAGGTCAGAGACTCTATGGCTACACCTTC. V gene TRBV7-2 combines with J gene TRBJ1-2, with D uncertain. The CDR3 is 14 residues long. V dropped 1 base and J dropped 4 bases, with 10 bases sitting between them. The germline V gene has CDR1 SGHTA and CDR2 FQGNSA.

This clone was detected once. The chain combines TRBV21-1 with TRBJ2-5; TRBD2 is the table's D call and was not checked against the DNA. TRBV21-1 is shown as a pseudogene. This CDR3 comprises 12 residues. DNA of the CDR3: TGTGCCAGCAGCAAACGTCCTAGCGGCCTCTACTTC. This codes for CASSKRPSGLYF.

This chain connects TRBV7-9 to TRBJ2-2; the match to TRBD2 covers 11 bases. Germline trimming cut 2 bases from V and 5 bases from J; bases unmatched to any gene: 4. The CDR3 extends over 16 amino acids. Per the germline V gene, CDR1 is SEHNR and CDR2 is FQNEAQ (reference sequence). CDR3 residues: CASSLRSSGGTGELFF. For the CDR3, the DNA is TGTGCCAGCAGCTTACGGTCTAGCGGGGGGACCGGGGAGCTGTTTTTT.

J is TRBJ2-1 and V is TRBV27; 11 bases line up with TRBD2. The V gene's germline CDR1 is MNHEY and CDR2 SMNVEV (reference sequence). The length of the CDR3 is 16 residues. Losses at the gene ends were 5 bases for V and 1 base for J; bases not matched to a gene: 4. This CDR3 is CASSPGTSGSYNEQFF. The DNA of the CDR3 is TGTGCCAGCAGTCCCGGGACTAGCGGATCCTACAATGAGCAGTTCTTC.

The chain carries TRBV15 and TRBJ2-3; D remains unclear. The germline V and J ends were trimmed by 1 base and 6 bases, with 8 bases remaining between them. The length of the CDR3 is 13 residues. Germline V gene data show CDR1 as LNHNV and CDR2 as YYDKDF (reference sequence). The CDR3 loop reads CATSRGYWDTQYF. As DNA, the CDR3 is TGTGCCACCAGCAGAGGATACTGGGATACGCAGTATTTT.

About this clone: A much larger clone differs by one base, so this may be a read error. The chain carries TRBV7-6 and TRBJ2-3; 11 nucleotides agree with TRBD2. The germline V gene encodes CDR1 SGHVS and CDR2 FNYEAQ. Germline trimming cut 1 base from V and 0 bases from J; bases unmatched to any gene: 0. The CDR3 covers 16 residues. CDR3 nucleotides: TGTGCCAGCAGCTTAGGACTAGCGGGAAGCACAGATACGCAGTATTTT. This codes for CASSLGLAGSTDTQYF.

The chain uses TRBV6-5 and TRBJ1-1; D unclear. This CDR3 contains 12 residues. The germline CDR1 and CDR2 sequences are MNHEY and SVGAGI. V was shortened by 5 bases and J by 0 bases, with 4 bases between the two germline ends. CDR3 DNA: TGTGCCAGCAGTCGAGTGAACACTGAAGCTTTCTTT. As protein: CASSRVNTEAFF.

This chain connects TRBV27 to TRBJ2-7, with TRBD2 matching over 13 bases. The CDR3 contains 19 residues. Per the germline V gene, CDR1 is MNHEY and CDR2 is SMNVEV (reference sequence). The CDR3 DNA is TGTGCTACGAGAGATGGGGTGCGCAGGACTAGCGGGAGCTCCTACGAGCAGTACTTC. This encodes CATRDGVRRTSGSSYEQYF.

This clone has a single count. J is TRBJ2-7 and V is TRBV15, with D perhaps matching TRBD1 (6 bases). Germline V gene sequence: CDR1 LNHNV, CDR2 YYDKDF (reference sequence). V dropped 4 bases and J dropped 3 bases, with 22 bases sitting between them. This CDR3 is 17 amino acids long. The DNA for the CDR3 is TGTGCCACCAGCAAGACCCTCTTGGGCAGGGGCGTCTACGAGCAGTACTTC. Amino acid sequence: CATSKTLLGRGVYEQYF. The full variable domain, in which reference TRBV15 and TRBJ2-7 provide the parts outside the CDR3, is DAMVIQNPRYQVTQFGKPVTLSCSQTLNHNVMYWYQQKSSQAPKLLFHYYDKDFNNEADTPDNFQSRRPNTSFCFLDIRSPGLGDTAMYLCATSKTLLGRGVYEQYFGPGTRLTVT.

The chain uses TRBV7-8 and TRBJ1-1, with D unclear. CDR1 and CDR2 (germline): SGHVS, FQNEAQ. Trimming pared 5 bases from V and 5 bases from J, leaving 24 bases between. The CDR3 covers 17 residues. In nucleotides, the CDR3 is TGTGCCAGCAGCACCCAGGCCCCCCGACCCCAAGGGACTGAAGCTTTCTTT. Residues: CASSTQAPRPQGTEAFF.

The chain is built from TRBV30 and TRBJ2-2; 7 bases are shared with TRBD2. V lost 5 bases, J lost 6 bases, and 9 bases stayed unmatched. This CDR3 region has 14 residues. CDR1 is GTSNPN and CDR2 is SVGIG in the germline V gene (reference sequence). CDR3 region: CAWDSGGEAGELFF. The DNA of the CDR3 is TGTGCCTGGGATTCGGGGGGAGAAGCCGGGGAGCTGTTTTTT.

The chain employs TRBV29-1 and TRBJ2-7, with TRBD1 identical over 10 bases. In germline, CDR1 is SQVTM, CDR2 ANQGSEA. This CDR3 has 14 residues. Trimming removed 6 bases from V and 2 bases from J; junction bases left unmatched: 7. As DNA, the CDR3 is TGCAGCGTCGCTTGGGACAGGGGTCCCTACGAGCAGTACTTC. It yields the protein CSVAWDRGPYEQYF.

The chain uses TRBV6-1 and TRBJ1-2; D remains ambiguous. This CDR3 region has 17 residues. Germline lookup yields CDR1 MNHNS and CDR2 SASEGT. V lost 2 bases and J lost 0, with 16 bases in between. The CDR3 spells CASSELVSVVANYGYTF. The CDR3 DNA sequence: TGTGCCAGCAGTGAATTGGTCAGCGTCGTAGCTAACTATGGCTACACCTTC.

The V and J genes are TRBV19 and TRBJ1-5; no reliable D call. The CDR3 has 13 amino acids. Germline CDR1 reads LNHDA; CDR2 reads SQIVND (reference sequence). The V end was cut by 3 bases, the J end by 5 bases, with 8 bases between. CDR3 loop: CASSIEGYQPQHF. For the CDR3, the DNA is TGTGCCAGTAGTATTGAGGGCTATCAGCCCCAGCATTTT.

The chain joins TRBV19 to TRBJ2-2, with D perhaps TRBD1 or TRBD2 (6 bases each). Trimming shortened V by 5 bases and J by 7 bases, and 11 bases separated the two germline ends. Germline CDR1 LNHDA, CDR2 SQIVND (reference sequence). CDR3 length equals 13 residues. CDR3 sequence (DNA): TGTGCCAGTAGTTGGGGGGCCGTCGGGGAGCTGTTTTTT. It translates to CASSWGAVGELFF.

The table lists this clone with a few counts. This CDR3 is CASSNHYEQYF. The DNA for the CDR3 is TGTGCCAGCAGCAATCACTACGAGCAGTACTTC. The chain has TRBV14 and TRBJ2-7, with D unclear. The CDR3 runs 11 residues. The V gene lost 5 bases and the J gene lost 3 bases, with 5 bases spanning the gap. Germline V lookup: CDR1 SGHDN, CDR2 FVKESK.